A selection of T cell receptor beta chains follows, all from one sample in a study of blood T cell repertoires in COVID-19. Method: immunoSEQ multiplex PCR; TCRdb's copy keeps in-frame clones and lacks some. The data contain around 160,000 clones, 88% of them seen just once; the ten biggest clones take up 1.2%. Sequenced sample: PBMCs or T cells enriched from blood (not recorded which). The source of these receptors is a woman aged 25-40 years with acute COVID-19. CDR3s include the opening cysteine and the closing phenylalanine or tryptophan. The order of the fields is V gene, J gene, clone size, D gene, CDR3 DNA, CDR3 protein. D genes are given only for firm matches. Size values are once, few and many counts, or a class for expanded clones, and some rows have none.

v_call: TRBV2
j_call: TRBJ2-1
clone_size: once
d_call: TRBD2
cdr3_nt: TGTGCCAGCAGCGGACTAGCGGGCATTGAGCAGTTCTTC
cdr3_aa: CASSGLAGIEQFF

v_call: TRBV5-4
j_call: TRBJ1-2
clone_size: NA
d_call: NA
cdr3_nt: TGTGCCAGCAGCCCCGGGGGGCAGGGAACTAACTATGGCTACACCTTC
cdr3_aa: CASSPGGQGTNYGYTF

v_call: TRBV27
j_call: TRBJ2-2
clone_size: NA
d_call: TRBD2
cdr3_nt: TGTGCCAGCCGGCTAGCGGGGGGCACCGGGGAGCTGTTTTTT
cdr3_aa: CASRLAGGTGELFF

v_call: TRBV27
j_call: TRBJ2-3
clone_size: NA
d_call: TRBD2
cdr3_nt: TGTGCCAGCAGTTACCTGACTAGCCCCTCAAGCACAGATACGCAGTATTTT
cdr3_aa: CASSYLTSPSSTDTQYF

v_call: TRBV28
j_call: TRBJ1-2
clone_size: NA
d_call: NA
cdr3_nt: TGTGCCAGCAGTTTAGAGATGACAGGCGTCACCTTC
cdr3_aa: CASSLEMTGVTF

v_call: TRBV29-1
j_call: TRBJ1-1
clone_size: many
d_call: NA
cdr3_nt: TGCAGCGTTGAGGCAGCCCGACAGCGTTACACTGAAGCTTTCTTT
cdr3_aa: CSVEAARQRYTEAFF

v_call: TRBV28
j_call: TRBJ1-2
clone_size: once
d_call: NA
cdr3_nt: TGTGCCAGCAGTTTAGTGGGGCAGAAGAGCCTCACCTTC
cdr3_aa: CASSLVGQKSLTF

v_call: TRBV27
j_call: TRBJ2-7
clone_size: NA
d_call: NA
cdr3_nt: TGTGCCAGCAGTAATGAGGCCTACGAGCAGTACTTC
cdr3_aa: CASSNEAYEQYF

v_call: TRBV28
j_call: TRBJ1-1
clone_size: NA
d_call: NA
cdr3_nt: TGTGCCAGCAGGCGGGGACCCCTGAACACTGAAGCTTTCTTT
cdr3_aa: CASRRGPLNTEAFF

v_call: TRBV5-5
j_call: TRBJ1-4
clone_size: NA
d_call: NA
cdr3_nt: TGTGCCAGCAGCGCCCCCGGCCAGGCTGGTGAAAAACTGTTTTTT
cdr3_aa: CASSAPGQAGEKLFF

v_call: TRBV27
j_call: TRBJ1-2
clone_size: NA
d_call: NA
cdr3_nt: TGTGCCAGCAGTTTACGACAGAACTATGGCTACACCTTC
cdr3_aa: CASSLRQNYGYTF

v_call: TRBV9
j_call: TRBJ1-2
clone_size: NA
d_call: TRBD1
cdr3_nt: TGTGCCAGCAGCGCGCGAAACAGGGGGGAGGATGGCTACACCTTC
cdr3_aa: CASSARNRGEDGYTF

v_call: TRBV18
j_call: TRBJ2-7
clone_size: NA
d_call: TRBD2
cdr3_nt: TGTGCCAGCTCACCAGGGACTAGCGACTACGAGCAGTACTTC
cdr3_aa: CASSPGTSDYEQYF

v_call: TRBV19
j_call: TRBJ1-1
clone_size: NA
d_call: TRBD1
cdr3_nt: TGTGCCAGTGCAACAGGGGGGTGGACTGAAGCTTTCTTT
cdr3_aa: CASATGGWTEAFF

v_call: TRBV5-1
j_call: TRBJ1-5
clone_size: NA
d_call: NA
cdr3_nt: TGCGCCAGCAGCTTGGGGGATGGGGGCCTAAATCAGCCCCAGCATTTT
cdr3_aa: CASSLGDGGLNQPQHF

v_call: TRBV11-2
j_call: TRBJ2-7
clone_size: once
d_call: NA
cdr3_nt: TGTGCCAGCAGCTTAACTTCGGACAGCTCCTACGAGCAGTACTTC
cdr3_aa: CASSLTSDSSYEQYF

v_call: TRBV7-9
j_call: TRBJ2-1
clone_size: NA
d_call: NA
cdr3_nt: TGTGCCAGCAGCCCCCGGGGGAGCTCCTACAATGAGCAGTTCTTC
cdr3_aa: CASSPRGSSYNEQFF

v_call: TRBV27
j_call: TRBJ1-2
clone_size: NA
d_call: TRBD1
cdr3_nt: TGTGCCAGCAGTTTATCCCCGACAGGGGGGGGAGAGGATGGCTACACCTTC
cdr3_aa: CASSLSPTGGGEDGYTF

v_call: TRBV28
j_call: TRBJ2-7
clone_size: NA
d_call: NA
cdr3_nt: TGTGCCAGCAGGCCTCCGGGTGGAGTCTACTACGAGCAGTACTTC
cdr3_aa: CASRPPGGVYYEQYF

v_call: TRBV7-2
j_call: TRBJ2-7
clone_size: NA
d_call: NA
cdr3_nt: TGTGCCAGCAGCTTAGTAGGGACTTGGGGCTCCTACGAGCAGTACTTC
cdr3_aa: CASSLVGTWGSYEQYF

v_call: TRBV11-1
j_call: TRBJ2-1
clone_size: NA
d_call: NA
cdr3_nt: TGTGCCAGCAACCTCAATAGCGCCTACAATGAGCAGTTCTTC
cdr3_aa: CASNLNSAYNEQFF

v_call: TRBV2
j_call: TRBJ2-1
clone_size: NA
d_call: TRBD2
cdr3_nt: TGTGCCAGCAGCCCGACTAGCGGGGGGCTCAATGAGCAGTTCTTC
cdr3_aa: CASSPTSGGLNEQFF

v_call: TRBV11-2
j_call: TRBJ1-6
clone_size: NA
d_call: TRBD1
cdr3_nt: TGTGCCAGCAGCTTAGAGACAGGGGGTAATTCACCCCTCCACTTT
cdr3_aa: CASSLETGGNSPLHF

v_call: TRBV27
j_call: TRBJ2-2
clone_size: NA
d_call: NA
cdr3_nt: TGTGCCAGCAGTTTATTCCGGACAAACAGCGGGGAGCTGTTTTTT
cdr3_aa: CASSLFRTNSGELFF

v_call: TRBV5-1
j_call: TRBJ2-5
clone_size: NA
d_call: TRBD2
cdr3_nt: TGCGCCAGCAGCTTGGGCCCTAGCGGGAGAGAGACCCAGTACTTC
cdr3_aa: CASSLGPSGRETQYF

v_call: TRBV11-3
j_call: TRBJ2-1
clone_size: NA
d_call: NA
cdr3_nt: TGTGCCAGCAGCTTAGGGACTTACAATGAGCAGTTCTTC
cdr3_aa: CASSLGTYNEQFF

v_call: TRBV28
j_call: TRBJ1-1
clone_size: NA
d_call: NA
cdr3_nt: TGTGCCAGTCTATACGGAGGGATGAACACTGAAGCTTTCTTT
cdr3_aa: CASLYGGMNTEAFF

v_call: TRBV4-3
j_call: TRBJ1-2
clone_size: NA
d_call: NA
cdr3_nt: TGCGCCAGCAGCCCTCAACCGGACAGCAACTATGGCTACACCTTC
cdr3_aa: CASSPQPDSNYGYTF

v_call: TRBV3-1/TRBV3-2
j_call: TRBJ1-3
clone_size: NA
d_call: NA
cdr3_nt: TGTGCCAGCAGCCCGACCCAGGGGACTGGAAACACCATATATTTT
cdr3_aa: CASSPTQGTGNTIYF

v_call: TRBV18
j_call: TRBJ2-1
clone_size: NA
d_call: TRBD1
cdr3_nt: TGTGCCAGCTCCCAACAGGGGATAGGTGAGCAGTTCTTC
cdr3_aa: CASSQQGIGEQFF

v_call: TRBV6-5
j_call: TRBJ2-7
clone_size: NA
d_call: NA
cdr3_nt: TGTGCCACAAAACCGGGACTTCTTCACGAGCAGTACTTC
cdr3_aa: CATKPGLLHEQYF

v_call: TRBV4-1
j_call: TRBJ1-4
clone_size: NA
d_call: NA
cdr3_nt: TGCGCCAGCAGCCATATCGGGGGGGAAAATGAAAAACTGTTTTTT
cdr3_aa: CASSHIGGENEKLFF

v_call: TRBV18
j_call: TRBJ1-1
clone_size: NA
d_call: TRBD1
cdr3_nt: TGTGCCAGCTCACTTACCCCGACAGGGCGAGAAGCTTTCTTT
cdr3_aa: CASSLTPTGREAFF